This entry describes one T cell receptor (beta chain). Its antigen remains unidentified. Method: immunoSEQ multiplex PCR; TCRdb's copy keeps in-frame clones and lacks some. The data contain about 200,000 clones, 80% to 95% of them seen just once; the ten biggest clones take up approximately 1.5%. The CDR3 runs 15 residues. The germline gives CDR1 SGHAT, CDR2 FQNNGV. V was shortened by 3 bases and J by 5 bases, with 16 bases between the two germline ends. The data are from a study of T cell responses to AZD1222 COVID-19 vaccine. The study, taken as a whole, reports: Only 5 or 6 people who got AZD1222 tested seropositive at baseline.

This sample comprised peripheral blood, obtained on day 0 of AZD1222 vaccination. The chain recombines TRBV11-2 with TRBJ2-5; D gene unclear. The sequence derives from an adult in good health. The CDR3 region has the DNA TGTGCCAGCAGCTTTCGGACCGCCAGTCAGGAGACCCAGTACTTC. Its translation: CASSFRTASQETQYF.